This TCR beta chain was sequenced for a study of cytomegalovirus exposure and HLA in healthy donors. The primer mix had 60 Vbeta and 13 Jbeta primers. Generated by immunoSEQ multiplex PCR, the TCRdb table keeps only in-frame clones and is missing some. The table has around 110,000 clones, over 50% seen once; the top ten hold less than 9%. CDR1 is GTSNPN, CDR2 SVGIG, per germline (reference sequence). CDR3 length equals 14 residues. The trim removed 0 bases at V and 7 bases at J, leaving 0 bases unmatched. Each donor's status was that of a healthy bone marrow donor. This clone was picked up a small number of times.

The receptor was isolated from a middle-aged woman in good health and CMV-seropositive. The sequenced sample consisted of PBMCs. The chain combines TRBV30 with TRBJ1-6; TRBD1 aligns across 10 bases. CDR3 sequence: CAWSVDRGNSPLHF. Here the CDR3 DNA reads TGTGCCTGGAGTGTGGACAGGGGGAATTCACCCCTCCACTTT.